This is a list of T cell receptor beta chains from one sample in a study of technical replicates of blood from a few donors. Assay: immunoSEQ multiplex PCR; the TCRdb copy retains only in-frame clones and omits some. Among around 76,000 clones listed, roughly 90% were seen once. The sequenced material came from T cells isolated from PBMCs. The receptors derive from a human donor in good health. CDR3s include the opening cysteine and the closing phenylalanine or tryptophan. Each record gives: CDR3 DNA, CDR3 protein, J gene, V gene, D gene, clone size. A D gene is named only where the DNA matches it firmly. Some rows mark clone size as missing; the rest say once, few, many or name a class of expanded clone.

TGTGCCAGCAGCTCTTACCTCTATGAGACCCAGTACTTC	CASSSYLYETQYF	TRBJ2-5	TRBV14	-	-
TGTGCCTGGACACTGGAGGTTACGGGCTACAATGAGCAGTTCTTC	CAWTLEVTGYNEQFF	TRBJ2-1	TRBV30	-	-
TGTGCCAGTAGTAGGGACAGAAATCAGCCCCAGCATTTT	CASSRDRNQPQHF	TRBJ1-5	TRBV19	TRBD1	-
TGTGCCAGCAGCCAAGAGCTATCGGTGAACACTGAAGCTTTCTTT	CASSQELSVNTEAFF	TRBJ1-1	TRBV4-2	-	-
TGTGCCAGCAGGGCAGGGAACACTGAAGCTTTCTTT	CASRAGNTEAFF	TRBJ1-1	TRBV6-1	-	few
TGTGCCAGCAGCTCCTCTCGACAGGGGAAGGGCTACGAGCAGTACTTC	CASSSSRQGKGYEQYF	TRBJ2-7	TRBV7-9	TRBD1	-
TGTGCCAGCAGCGAAGTCAGAGGGGGCGCGTTCTCTGGAAACACCATATATTTT	CASSEVRGGAFSGNTIYF	TRBJ1-3	TRBV7-2	TRBD1	-
TGCGCCAGCCACCCGGGACTACATCAAGAAGAGACCCAGTACTTC	CASHPGLHQEETQYF	TRBJ2-5	TRBV4-3	TRBD2	-
TGTGCCTGGAGTGCCGGGACAACAGAAGCTTTCTTT	CAWSAGTTEAFF	TRBJ1-1	TRBV30	-	few
TGTGCCAGCAGCTTGGAGACAGGGGCCGGGGAGCTGTTTTTT	CASSLETGAGELFF	TRBJ2-2	TRBV11-1	TRBD1	-
TGTGCCAGTAGCCAGGGGGCCAGGACTGAAGCTTTCTTT	CASSQGARTEAFF	TRBJ1-1	TRBV19	TRBD1	-
TGTGCCTGGAGTCGGACCAGGGGAACTGAAGCTTTCTTT	CAWSRTRGTEAFF	TRBJ1-1	TRBV30	-	few
TGTGCCAGCAGCTTAGTCGATAGGAACACTGAAGCTTTCTTT	CASSLVDRNTEAFF	TRBJ1-1	TRBV11-2	-	-
TGTGCCAGCAGCCTAGGACAGGAGAGAAACGAGCAGTACTTC	CASSLGQERNEQYF	TRBJ2-7	TRBV4-2	TRBD1	-
TGTGCCAGTAACAGCTACAATGAGCAGTTCTTC	CASNSYNEQFF	TRBJ2-1	TRBV19	-	few
TGTGCCAGCAGTGGGCAGAACTATGGCTACACCTTC	CASSGQNYGYTF	TRBJ1-2	TRBV2	-	-
TGTGCCAGCAGCCCGGGACTTTCCTACGAGCAGTACTTC	CASSPGLSYEQYF	TRBJ2-7	TRBV9	-	-
TGCGCCAGCAGCCAACAGGGGCCAAAGAACACCGGGGAGCTGTTTTTT	CASSQQGPKNTGELFF	TRBJ2-2	TRBV5-1	TRBD1	-
TGTGCCAGCAGTTTAGCCCTAGCGGGAGCTGTGAATGAGCAGTTCTTC	CASSLALAGAVNEQFF	TRBJ2-1	TRBV27	TRBD2	-
TGTGCCAGCAGCCCTCAGTGGAACACTGAAGCTTTCTTT	CASSPQWNTEAFF	TRBJ1-1	TRBV27	-	-
TGTGCCAGCAGCCAACAGGGAACCAAAAACATTCAGTACTTC	CASSQQGTKNIQYF	TRBJ2-4	TRBV11-2	-	-
TGTGCCAGCAGAGACAGGGACACTGAAGCTTTCTTT	CASRDRDTEAFF	TRBJ1-1	TRBV6-5	TRBD1	-
TGTGCCAGCAGTGAAGACAGGTACCAGCCCCAGCATTTT	CASSEDRYQPQHF	TRBJ1-5	TRBV6-1	-	few
TGTGCCAGCAGCGTACAAATGACAGGGCCTGGGGAGACCCAGTACTTC	CASSVQMTGPGETQYF	TRBJ2-5	TRBV9	TRBD1	once
TGTGCCAGCAGCTTAAAATCGGGGGACGGTCAGCCCCAGCATTTT	CASSLKSGDGQPQHF	TRBJ1-5	TRBV7-2	-	-
TGTGCCAGCAGTCCGGGGGGGTACAATGAGCAGTTCTTC	CASSPGGYNEQFF	TRBJ2-1	TRBV6-5	TRBD2	-
TGCGCCAGCAGCTTGGACAGCTATGGCTACACCTTC	CASSLDSYGYTF	TRBJ1-2	TRBV5-1	-	-
TGCGCCAGCAGCCAAGGACGTCTAGCGGGAGCAGGGACCGGGGAGCTGTTTTTT	CASSQGRLAGAGTGELFF	TRBJ2-2	TRBV4-1	TRBD2	-
TGTGCCAGCAGCTTAATAGGGACTTCGAACACCGGGGAGCTGTTTTTT	CASSLIGTSNTGELFF	TRBJ2-2	TRBV11-2	-	-
TGCGCCAGCAGCCGGACCCCGGGGCAGCCCCAGCATTTT	CASSRTPGQPQHF	TRBJ1-5	TRBV5-1	-	-
TGCGCCAGCAGCCAGTCAGAAGGCAGGGCTTCAGATACGCAGTATTTT	CASSQSEGRASDTQYF	TRBJ2-3	TRBV4-1	-	-
TGTGCCAGCAGTTTTGAGACTAGCGCTTACGAGCAGTACTTC	CASSFETSAYEQYF	TRBJ2-7	TRBV28	TRBD2	-
TGTGCCAGTAACCTACAGGGTATACGGCAGCCCCAGCATTTT	CASNLQGIRQPQHF	TRBJ1-5	TRBV19	-	-
TGTGCCAGCAGTGAAGTATTAAGAGCTATGAACACTGAAGCTTTCTTT	CASSEVLRAMNTEAFF	TRBJ1-1	TRBV2	-	-
TGTGCCTGGAGTCCCCCGGGGACCCAGTACTTC	CAWSPPGTQYF	TRBJ2-5	TRBV30	-	-
TGTGCCATCAGTGGGACAGGGGTCCACGAGCAGTACTTC	CAISGTGVHEQYF	TRBJ2-7	TRBV10-3	TRBD1	-
TGTGCCAGCAGCGTTATGGCGGCCTCCTACAATGAGCAGTTCTTC	CASSVMAASYNEQFF	TRBJ2-1	TRBV7-3	-	-
TGTGCCAGCAGTGAGACAGGCCACTACGAGCAGTACTTC	CASSETGHYEQYF	TRBJ2-7	TRBV28	-	-
TGTGCCAGCAGCACTACTAGCGGGAGGATGACAGATACGCAGTATTTT	CASSTTSGRMTDTQYF	TRBJ2-3	TRBV7-9	TRBD2	once
TGCGCCAGCAGCCAAGTCAGCGGCTCCTACAATGAGCAGTTCTTC	CASSQVSGSYNEQFF	TRBJ2-1	TRBV4-1	-	-
TGTGCCAGCAGACCTTTACCCGGGGATGGCTACACCTTC	CASRPLPGDGYTF	TRBJ1-2	TRBV6-5	-	-
TGTGCCTGGAGTCCAGGGGGAGATCAGCCCCAGCATTTT	CAWSPGGDQPQHF	TRBJ1-5	TRBV30	TRBD1	-
TGCGCCAGCAGTTATGACAGGAGCTTGTTCTATGGCTACACCTTC	CASSYDRSLFYGYTF	TRBJ1-2	TRBV5-1	-	-
TGCGCCAGCAGCCAAGCGGGGATTAGCACAGATACGCAGTATTTT	CASSQAGISTDTQYF	TRBJ2-3	TRBV4-3	-	-
TGTGCCAGCAGTTTATGGACAGGGAACGAGCAGTTCTTC	CASSLWTGNEQFF	TRBJ2-1	TRBV27	TRBD1	-
TGCGCCAGCAGCCCACAGGGGGCGGATGGCTACACCTTC	CASSPQGADGYTF	TRBJ1-2	TRBV5-1	TRBD1	-